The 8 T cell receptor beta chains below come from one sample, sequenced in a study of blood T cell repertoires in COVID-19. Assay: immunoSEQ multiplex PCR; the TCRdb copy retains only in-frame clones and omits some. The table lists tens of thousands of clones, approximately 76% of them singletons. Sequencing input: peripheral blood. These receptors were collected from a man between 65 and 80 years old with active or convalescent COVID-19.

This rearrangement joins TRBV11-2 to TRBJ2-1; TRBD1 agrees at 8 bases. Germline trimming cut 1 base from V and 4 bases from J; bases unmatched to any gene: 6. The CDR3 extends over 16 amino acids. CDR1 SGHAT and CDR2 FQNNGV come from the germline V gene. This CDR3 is CASSLAPGQGYNEQFF. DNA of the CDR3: TGTGCCAGCAGCTTAGCTCCCGGACAGGGATACAATGAGCAGTTCTTC.

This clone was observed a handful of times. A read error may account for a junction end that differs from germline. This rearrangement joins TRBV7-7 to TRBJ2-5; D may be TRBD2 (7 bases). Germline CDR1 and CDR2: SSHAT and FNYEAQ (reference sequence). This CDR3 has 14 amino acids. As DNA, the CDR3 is TGTGCCAGCAGTTTAGAGGGGGGGCAAGAGACCCAGTACTTC. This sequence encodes CASSLEGGQETQYF.

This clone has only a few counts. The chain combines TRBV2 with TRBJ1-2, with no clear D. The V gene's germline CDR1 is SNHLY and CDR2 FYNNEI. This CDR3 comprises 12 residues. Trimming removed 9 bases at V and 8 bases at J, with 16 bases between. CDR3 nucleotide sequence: TGTGCCAGTTCGTTGTCCGGGGTCGGCTACACCTTC. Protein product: CASSLSGVGYTF.

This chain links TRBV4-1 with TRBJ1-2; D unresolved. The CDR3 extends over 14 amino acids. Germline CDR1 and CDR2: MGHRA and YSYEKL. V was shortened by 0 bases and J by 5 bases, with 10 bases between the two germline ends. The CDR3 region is CASSQDWQVYGYTF. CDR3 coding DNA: TGCGCCAGCAGCCAAGATTGGCAGGTATATGGCTACACCTTC.

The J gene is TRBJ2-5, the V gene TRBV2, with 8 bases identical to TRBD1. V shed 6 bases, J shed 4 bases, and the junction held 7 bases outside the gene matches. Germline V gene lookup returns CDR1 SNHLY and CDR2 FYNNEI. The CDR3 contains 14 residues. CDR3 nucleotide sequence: TGTGCCAGCAGCTCCTCCACAGGGGGAGAGACCCAGTACTTC. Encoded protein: CASSSSTGGETQYF. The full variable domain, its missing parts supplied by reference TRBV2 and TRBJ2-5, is EPEVTQTPSHQVTQMGQEVILRCVPISNHLYFYWYRQILGQKVEFLVSFYNNEISEKSEIFDDQFSVERPDGSNFTLKIRSTKLEDSAMYFCASSSSTGGETQYFGPGTRLLVL.

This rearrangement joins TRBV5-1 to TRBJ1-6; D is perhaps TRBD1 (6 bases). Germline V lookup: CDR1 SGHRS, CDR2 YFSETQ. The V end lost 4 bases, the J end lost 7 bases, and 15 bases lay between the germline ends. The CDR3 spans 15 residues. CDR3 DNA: TGCGCCAGCAGCCCGGCGGGGGCTTGGAATTCACCCCTCCACTTT. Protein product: CASSPAGAWNSPLHF.

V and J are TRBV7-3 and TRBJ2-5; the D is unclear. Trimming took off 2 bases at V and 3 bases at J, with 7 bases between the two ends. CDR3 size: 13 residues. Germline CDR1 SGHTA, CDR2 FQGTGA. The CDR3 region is CASSLSPEETQYF. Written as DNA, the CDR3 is TGTGCCAGCAGCTTATCTCCAGAAGAGACCCAGTACTTC.

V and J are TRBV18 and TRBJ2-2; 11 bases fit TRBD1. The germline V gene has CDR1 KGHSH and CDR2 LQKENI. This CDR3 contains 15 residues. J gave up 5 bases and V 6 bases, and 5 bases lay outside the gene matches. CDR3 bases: TGTGCCAGCTCCCGTCGGGACAGGGGGACCGGGGAGCTGTTTTTT. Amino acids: CASSRRDRGTGELFF. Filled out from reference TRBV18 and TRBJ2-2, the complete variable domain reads NAGVMQNPRHLVRRRGQEARLRCSPMKGHSHVYWYRQLPEEGLKFMVYLQKENIIDESGMPKERFSAEFPKEGPSILRIQQVVRGDSAAYFCASSRRDRGTGELFFGEGSRLTVL.